Listed here are 28 T cell receptor beta chains from one sample, sequenced in a study of blood T cells in healthy people across ages. A second PCR, run for roughly 7 to 12 cycles, used a sample-barcoded 5' primer plus a J-beta primer mix. Via MiXCR, TCRdb re-called the 5' RACE reads, giving one row per CDR3 protein. This table holds about 580,000 distinct CDR3 sequences, 47% found once. Sequencing was performed on blood. These receptors all stem from an elderly man in good health.

This clonotype was counted once. V and J are TRBV21-1 and TRBJ2-3; TRBD2, the D gene given by the table, was not confirmed from the DNA. TRBV21-1 is a documented pseudogene. This CDR3 is 18 amino acids long. The DNA for the CDR3 is TGTGCCAGCAGCTCCGGGACTAGCGGATATCTCAGCACAGATACGCAGTATTTT. This encodes CASSSGTSGYLSTDTQYF.

This clonotype occurred a few times. V is TRBV21-1 and J is TRBJ2-7; no DNA check was done on the table's D call, TRBD1. TRBV21-1 is given as a pseudogene. The CDR3 runs to 16 residues. CDR3 nucleotides: TGTGCCAGCAGCAAAGGGTGGGGGACAGAGTTTTACGAGCAGTACTTC. Its protein product is CASSKGWGTEFYEQYF.

The V call is TRBV6-1, the J call TRBJ1-2, with D perhaps TRBD1 (5 bases). V was trimmed by 3 bases and J by 6 bases, leaving 14 bases between them. CDR1 and CDR2 (germline): MNHNS, SASEGT. The CDR3 is made up of 14 amino acids. The CDR3 loop is CASSEAGRDDGYTF. As DNA, the CDR3 is TGTGCCAGCAGTGAGGCCGGTCGGGACGATGGCTACACCTTC.

The chain employs TRBV7-9 and TRBJ2-1, with 11 bases fitting TRBD2. J gave up 7 bases and V 0 bases, and 5 bases lay outside the gene matches. Germline assignment: CDR1 SEHNR and CDR2 FQNEAQ (reference sequence). CDR3 length: 16 residues. The CDR3: CASSLASGLAVNEQFF. CDR3 bases: TGTGCCAGCAGCTTAGCTTCGGGACTAGCGGTAAATGAGCAGTTCTTC.

In its sample, this clonotype was seen a few times. V gene TRBV6-5 combines with J gene TRBJ2-2, with TRBD2 as a possible D gene (6 bases). Germline-derived CDR1 and CDR2 are MNHEY and SVGAGI. Trimming removed 6 bases at V and 3 bases at J, with 11 bases between. This CDR3 comprises 14 residues. The CDR3 region is CASRGLMDTGELFF. The CDR3, as DNA: TGTGCCAGCAGAGGACTAATGGACACCGGGGAGCTGTTTTTT.

The chain recombines TRBV20-1 with TRBJ2-4, with a tentative D call TRBD1 (6 bases). Germline V lookup: CDR1 DFQATT, CDR2 SNEGSKA (reference sequence). Trimming cost V 3 bases and J 0 bases, with 12 bases left between them. This CDR3 comprises 15 residues. The CDR3 sequence is CSASRTVLAKNIQYF. The CDR3 DNA reads as TGCAGTGCTAGCAGGACAGTACTAGCCAAAAACATTCAGTACTTC.

The V gene is TRBV12-3 or TRBV12-4, the J gene TRBJ2-3; D might be TRBD1 (7 bases). The CDR3 length is 17 residues. V lost 5 bases, J lost 1 base, and 19 bases lay in between. The CDR3 DNA sequence: TGTGCCAGCAGTCAAATTCGACTAGGGGGCGGCACAGATACGCAGTATTTT. This sequence encodes CASSQIRLGGGTDTQYF.

This clonotype was seen a handful of times. The chain combines TRBV30 with TRBJ1-2; D remains ambiguous. Trimming pared 1 base from V and 1 base from J, leaving 1 base between. Per the germline V gene, CDR1 is GTSNPN and CDR2 is SVGIG (reference sequence). This CDR3 is built from 11 residues. CDR3 nucleotide sequence: TGTGCCTGGAGTGGTAACTATGGCTACACCTTC. Encoded protein: CAWSGNYGYTF.

The rearrangement uses TRBV3-1 and TRBJ2-7, with 7 bases matching TRBD1. CDR3 length equals 12 residues. Germline V gene lookup returns CDR1 LGHDT and CDR2 YNNKEL (reference sequence). The V gene end was trimmed by 4 bases and the J gene end by 6 bases; junction bases not matched to a gene: 3. CDR3 in amino acids: CASSPTGCEQYF. The CDR3, as DNA: TGTGCCAGCAGCCCGACAGGGTGCGAGCAGTACTTC.

This clonotype was counted only a few times. The rearrangement joins TRBV20-1 to TRBJ2-1; the D is unclear. CDR1 is DFQATT, CDR2 SNEGSKA, per germline (reference sequence). The length of the CDR3 is 14 residues. The V and J ends lost 3 bases and 7 bases respectively, with 16 bases between them. CDR3 loop: CSASLGSMGNEQFF. As DNA, the CDR3 is TGCAGTGCTAGCCTAGGATCAATGGGGAATGAGCAGTTCTTC.

Ten or more counts support this clonotype. The rearrangement links TRBV6-6 to TRBJ2-7, with a possible D match to TRBD2 (6 bases). V was trimmed by 6 bases and J by 1 base, leaving 16 bases between them. Per germline, CDR1 MNHNY and CDR2 SVGAGI (reference sequence). CDR3 size: 15 residues. CDR3 in amino acids: CASSRPGTESYEQYF. Here the CDR3 DNA reads TGTGCCAGCAGCCGACCCGGGACTGAATCCTACGAGCAGTACTTC.

This chain uses TRBV9 with TRBJ2-3; 9 bases map to TRBD1. V lost 3 bases, J lost 0 bases, and 14 bases stayed unmatched. CDR3 length: 19 amino acids. CDR1 is SGDLS and CDR2 is YYNGEE in the germline V gene. DNA for the CDR3: TGTGCCAGCAGCGCCGGGACAGGGCGACGGGGACTCAGCACAGATACGCAGTATTTT. Protein product: CASSAGTGRRGLSTDTQYF.

This sequence joins TRBV4-1 and TRBJ2-7; weak D call: TRBD2 (5 bases). This CDR3 is 16 amino acids long. Germline V gives CDR1 MGHRA, CDR2 YSYEKL. V lost 0 bases and J 1 base, leaving 13 bases between the germline ends. The CDR3 DNA reads as TGCGCCAGCAGCCAAGAATCGGCGGGTCGGTCCTACGAGCAGTACTTC. Encoded protein: CASSQESAGRSYEQYF.

This clonotype was seen more than once but under ten times. The V call is TRBV28, the J call TRBJ2-1; perhaps TRBD1 as D (7 bases). V shed 6 bases and J shed 4 bases, with 16 bases lying between them. This CDR3 comprises 15 residues. Per the germline V gene, CDR1 is MDHEN and CDR2 is SYDVKM. For the CDR3, the DNA is TGTGCCAGCAGCCAAGGCGGGACAGATTACAATGAGCAGTTCTTC. Its protein is CASSQGGTDYNEQFF.

This clonotype came up a few times. Being one base from a much bigger clone, this may be a read error. This chain connects TRBV7-3 to TRBJ2-3; 7 bases are a match to TRBD2. This CDR3 is 16 amino acids long. The germline CDR1 and CDR2 sequences are SGHTA and FQGTGA. J gave up 3 bases and V 2 bases, and 8 bases lay outside the gene matches. This chain's CDR3 is CASSLSGRAGTDTQYF. CDR3 sequence (DNA): TGTGCCAGCAGCTTATCGGGACGAGCGGGGACAGATACGCAGTATTTT.

For this clonotype: This may arise from a read error, as a much more abundant clone is one base away. The V call is TRBV6-5, the J call TRBJ2-5; D may be TRBD2 (5 bases). The CDR3 runs to 13 residues. Germline lookup yields CDR1 MNHEY and CDR2 SVGAGI. The CDR3 spells CASSYSREETRYF. The CDR3 DNA reads as TGTGCCAGCAGTTACTCCCGGGAAGAGACCCGGTACTTC.

The CDR3 coding sequence is TGTGCCAGCAGCTCCGAGGGCGAGACCCAGTACTTC. Encoded protein: CASSSEGETQYF. The rearrangement uses TRBV7-9 and TRBJ2-5; tentative D call: TRBD2 (5 bases). This CDR3 has 12 residues. The germline CDR1 and CDR2 sequences are SEHNR and FQNEAQ (reference sequence). V lost 4 bases and J lost 5, with 8 bases in between.

Points on this clonotype: An end of the junction differs from the germline gene, which may be a read error. The V call is TRBV7-2, the J call TRBJ2-1; 8 bases fit TRBD2. Germline-derived CDR1 and CDR2 are SGHTA and FQGNSA. This CDR3 has 13 residues. The CDR3 loop is CVSTLAGRHEQFF. In nucleotides, the CDR3 is TGTGTCAGCACGTTAGCGGGGAGACATGAGCAGTTCTTC.

This clonotype has a count of ten or more. This rearrangement joins TRBV6-6 to TRBJ2-6; D might be TRBD2 (6 bases). CDR3 size: 15 residues. The V end lost 6 bases, the J end lost 2 bases, and 11 bases lay between the germline ends. Germline V lookup: CDR1 MNHNY, CDR2 SVGAGI (reference sequence). The CDR3 region is CASRSGEAGANVLTF. The CDR3 DNA follows: TGTGCCAGCAGATCTGGGGAGGCTGGGGCCAACGTCCTGACTTTC.

The CDR3 coding sequence is TGTGCCAGCAGCCAATCGAGACAGGGCAGCGGGCAGTACTTC. Residues: CASSQSRQGSGQYF. The rearrangement joins TRBV4-2 to TRBJ2-7, with TRBD1 identical over 7 bases. Germline V CDR1 and CDR2: LGHNA, YNFKEQ. The CDR3 covers 14 residues. J was trimmed by 9 bases and V by 2 bases; bases with no gene match: 10.

The chain carries TRBV27 and TRBJ1-1; a possible D gene is TRBD1 (6 bases). In germline, CDR1 is MNHEY, CDR2 SMNVEV (reference sequence). The CDR3 contains 14 residues. V lost 5 bases, J lost 0 bases, and 10 bases lay in between. The DNA for the CDR3 is TGTGCCAGCAGTAAGGGACATATGAACACTGAAGCTTTCTTT. Translated: CASSKGHMNTEAFF.

The J gene is TRBJ1-2, the V gene TRBV4-2, with 10 bases that match TRBD1. After removal of 1 base from V and 10 bases from J, the junction contained 9 bases not matched to a gene. CDR1 is LGHNA, CDR2 YNFKEQ, per germline. The CDR3 contains 15 residues. The CDR3 nucleotides are TGTGCCAGCAGCCAAGTTTTACTAGGGACAGGGGACTACACCTTC. This encodes CASSQVLLGTGDYTF.

The chain carries TRBV4-2 and TRBJ1-4; 8 bases map to TRBD1. CDR3 length equals 18 residues. J gave up 7 bases and V 1 base, and 14 bases lay outside the gene matches. Germline V gene data show CDR1 as LGHNA and CDR2 as YNFKEQ. The chain's CDR3 is CASSQGGGGGQGREKLFF. The CDR3 DNA reads TGTGCCAGCAGCCAAGGGGGTGGAGGTGGACAGGGTCGTGAAAAACTGTTTTTT.

This clonotype came up once. The rearrangement uses TRBV20-1 and TRBJ2-7, with D uncertain. Deletions cut 6 bases from V and 0 bases from J, with 15 bases between. The germline V gene has CDR1 DFQATT and CDR2 SNEGSKA (reference sequence). The CDR3 spans 14 residues. CDR3 amino acids: CSAMDGTSSYEQYF. DNA of the CDR3: TGCAGTGCCATGGACGGCACGAGCTCCTACGAGCAGTACTTC.

This chain connects TRBV20-1 to TRBJ2-1, with D unclear. With 3 bases removed from V and 5 bases from J, the gap between germline ends came to 2 bases. Germline CDR1 DFQATT, CDR2 SNEGSKA (reference sequence). CDR3 length: 10 amino acids. The CDR3 sequence: CSASNNEQFF. DNA of the CDR3: TGCAGTGCTAGCAACAATGAGCAGTTCTTC.

This chain links TRBV27 with TRBJ1-2, with 11 bases fitting TRBD1. The CDR3 length is 16 residues. The germline V gene has CDR1 MNHEY and CDR2 SMNVEV (reference sequence). J lost 4 bases, V lost 6 bases, and 10 bases had no gene match. The CDR3 DNA reads TGTGCCAGCAGCAGATCGGACAGGGGGCCTGGCTATGGCTACACCTTC. Amino acid sequence: CASSRSDRGPGYGYTF.

Note on this clonotype: Being one base from a much bigger clone, this may be a read error. This chain joins TRBV6-6 and TRBJ2-3; 8 bases fit TRBD1. The CDR3 consists of 17 residues. Looked up from germline, CDR1 is MNHNY and CDR2 is SVGAGI (reference sequence). With V trimmed by 7 bases and J by 6 bases, 18 bases remained unmatched. The CDR3 reads CASNLYRGNKVADTQYF. The CDR3 DNA reads as TGTGCCAGCAACCTCTACAGGGGGAATAAGGTAGCGGATACGCAGTATTTT.

This rearrangement joins TRBV29-1 to TRBJ2-3, with TRBD2 identical over 7 bases. The germline CDR1 and CDR2 sequences are SQVTM and ANQGSEA. The CDR3 is made up of 12 amino acids. Trimming removed 6 bases from V and 6 bases from J; junction bases left unmatched: 6. CDR3 DNA: TGCAGCGTGGGGGACGGGGGGGATACGCAGTATTTT. Its protein is CSVGDGGDTQYF.